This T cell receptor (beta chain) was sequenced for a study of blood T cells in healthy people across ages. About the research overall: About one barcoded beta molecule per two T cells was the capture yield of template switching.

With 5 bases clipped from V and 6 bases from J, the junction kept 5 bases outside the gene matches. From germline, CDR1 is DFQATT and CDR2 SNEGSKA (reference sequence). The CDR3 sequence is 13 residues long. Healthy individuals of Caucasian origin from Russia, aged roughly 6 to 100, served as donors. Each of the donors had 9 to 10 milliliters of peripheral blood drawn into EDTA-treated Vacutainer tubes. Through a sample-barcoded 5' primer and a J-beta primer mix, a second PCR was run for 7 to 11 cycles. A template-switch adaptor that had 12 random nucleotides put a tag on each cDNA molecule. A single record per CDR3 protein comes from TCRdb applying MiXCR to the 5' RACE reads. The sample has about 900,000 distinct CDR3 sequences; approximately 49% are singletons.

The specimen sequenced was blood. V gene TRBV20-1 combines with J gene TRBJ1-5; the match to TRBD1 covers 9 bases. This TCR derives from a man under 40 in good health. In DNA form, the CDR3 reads TGCAGTGCTGGGGGACAGGGTGTTCAGCCCCAGCATTTT. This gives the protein CSAGGQGVQPQHF.